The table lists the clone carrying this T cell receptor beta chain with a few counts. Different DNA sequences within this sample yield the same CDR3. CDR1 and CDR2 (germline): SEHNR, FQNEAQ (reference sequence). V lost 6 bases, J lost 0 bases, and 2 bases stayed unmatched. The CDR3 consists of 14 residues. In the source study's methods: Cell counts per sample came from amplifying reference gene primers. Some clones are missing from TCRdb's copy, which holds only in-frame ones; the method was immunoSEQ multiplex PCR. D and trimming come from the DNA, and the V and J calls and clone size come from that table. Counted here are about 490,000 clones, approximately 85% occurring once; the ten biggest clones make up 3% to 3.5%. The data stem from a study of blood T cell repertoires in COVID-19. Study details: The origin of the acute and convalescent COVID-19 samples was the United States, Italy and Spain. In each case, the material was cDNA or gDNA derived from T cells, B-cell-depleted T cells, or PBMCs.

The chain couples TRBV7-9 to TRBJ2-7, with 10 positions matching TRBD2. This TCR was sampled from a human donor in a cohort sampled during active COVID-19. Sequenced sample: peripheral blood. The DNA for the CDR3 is TGTGCCAGCAGGCCTAGCGGGAGCTCCTACGAGCAGTACTTC. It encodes CASRPSGSSYEQYF.